The 7 T cell receptor beta chains below were found in one sample sequenced in a study of somatic mutations in cytotoxic T cells in rheumatoid arthritis. TCRdb's copy holds only in-frame clones and misses some; the assay was immunoSEQ multiplex PCR. The sample has 6,000 to 8,000 clones, around 75% seen once; the top ten hold about 40%. Sequenced sample: CD8+ T cells sorted from blood. The source is an older woman in good health.

V and J are TRBV5-1 and TRBJ1-5; no clear D gene. CDR3 length: 15 residues. Germline CDR1 and CDR2: SGHRS and YFSETQ. V was shortened by 0 bases and J by 1 base, with 8 bases between the two germline ends. The CDR3 region is CASSLENRSNQPQHF. The DNA for the CDR3 is TGCGCCAGCAGCTTGGAGAACCGGAGCAATCAGCCCCAGCATTTT. The full variable domain, rest sourced from reference TRBV5-1 and TRBJ1-5, is KAGVTQTPRYLIKTRGQQVTLSCSPISGHRSVSWYQQTPGQGLQFLFEYFSETQRNKGNFPGRFSGRQFSNSRSEMNVSTLELGDSALYLCASSLENRSNQPQHFGDGTRLSIL.

This clone was picked up a small number of times. The chain joins TRBV28 to TRBJ1-5; TRBD1 agrees at 7 bases. Germline lookup yields CDR1 MDHEN and CDR2 SYDVKM. After removal of 5 bases from V and 1 base from J, the junction contained 11 bases not matched to a gene. The CDR3 has 17 amino acids. CDR3 sequence: CASSALTGTGSNQPQHF. DNA of the CDR3: TGTGCCAGCAGTGCCTTGACAGGGACGGGGAGCAATCAGCCCCAGCATTTT.

This rearrangement joins TRBV4-3 to TRBJ2-7, with TRBD1 matching 9 bases. V gave up 0 bases and J gave up 6 bases; unmatched junction bases: 9. The CDR3 extends over 16 amino acids. Germline V lookup: CDR1 LGHNA, CDR2 YSLEER. CDR3 amino acids: CASSQDSGTGNAEQYF. In DNA form, the CDR3 reads TGCGCCAGCAGCCAAGATTCAGGGACAGGGAACGCCGAGCAGTACTTC.

This rearrangement joins TRBV9 to TRBJ1-5; TRBD1 matches at 8 bases. There are 15 residues in the CDR3. Germline CDR1 and CDR2: SGDLS and YYNGEE. V trimming: 4 bases; J trimming: 3 bases; junction bases outside the gene matches: 6. The CDR3 sequence is CASSSGTGPNQPQHF. CDR3 nucleotides: TGTGCCAGCAGCTCGGGGACAGGTCCCAATCAGCCCCAGCATTTT.

This clone showed up just a few times. This chain uses TRBV13 with TRBJ2-7, with 11 bases lining up with TRBD1. Germline V gene data show CDR1 as PRHDT and CDR2 as FYEKMQ (reference sequence). Trimming took 3 bases from V and 2 from J; bases not matched to a gene: 3. The CDR3 contains 15 residues. CDR3 DNA sequence: TGTGCCAGCAGCTTCTCGGGACAGGGGGCCTACGAGCAGTACTTC. Translated, it gives CASSFSGQGAYEQYF.

This clone has only a few counts. The chain links TRBV4-3 to TRBJ2-3; 10 bases line up with TRBD2. Germline CDR1 LGHNA, CDR2 YSLEER. V gave up 1 base and J gave up 4 bases; unmatched junction bases: 8. This CDR3 is built from 17 residues. The CDR3 nucleotides read TGCGCCAGCAGCCAAGTACCTAGCGGGAGTTTCCCAGATACGCAGTATTTT. This translates into CASSQVPSGSFPDTQYF.

The chain employs TRBV7-2 and TRBJ2-1; the D is unclear. V was cut by 2 bases and J by 8 bases, with 7 bases left in between. Germline V gene lookup returns CDR1 SGHTA and CDR2 FQGNSA. The CDR3 consists of 12 residues. CDR3 loop: CASSLPPDEQFF. CDR3 coding DNA: TGTGCCAGCAGCTTACCCCCGGATGAGCAGTTCTTC.